The 32 T cell receptor beta chains below were found in one sample sequenced in a study of T cell responses to AZD1222 COVID-19 vaccine. Sequencing was performed with immunoSEQ multiplex PCR; in TCRdb, only in-frame clones are kept and a portion is missing. Of around 130,000 clones in the sample, 90% to 95% are singletons; the top ten hold approximately 7%. The sequences come from peripheral blood, collected on day 0 of AZD1222 vaccination. All receptors derive from an adult in good health.

There are a few counts of this clone. The rearrangement uses TRBV12-3 or TRBV12-4 and TRBJ2-1; D is possibly TRBD2 (5 bases). The CDR3 is made up of 13 amino acids. Trimming took off 0 bases at V and 8 bases at J, with 8 bases between the two ends. This CDR3 reads CASSLAGADEQFF. In nucleotides, the CDR3 is TGTGCCAGCAGTTTAGCGGGAGCTGATGAGCAGTTCTTC.

Note on this clone: A much larger clonotype is one base distant, so this may be a read error. This same CDR3 is encoded by further DNA sequences in the sample. The chain recombines TRBV7-9 with TRBJ2-7, with unresolved D. The CDR3 is made up of 12 amino acids. Trimming left V 1 base short and J 2 bases short, with 3 bases between. Germline V lookup: CDR1 SEHNR, CDR2 FQNEAQ (reference sequence). DNA for the CDR3: TGTGCCAGCAGCTTAGGAGCCTACGAGCAGTACTTC. The encoded protein is CASSLGAYEQYF.

The chain carries TRBV6-5 and TRBJ2-7; D ambiguous. Germline-derived CDR1 and CDR2 are MNHEY and SVGAGI. The ends were cut back, 0 bases at V and 5 bases at J, with 8 bases in the middle. The CDR3 spans 13 residues. This chain's CDR3 is CASSYSRSHEQYF. In DNA, the CDR3 is TGTGCCAGCAGTTACTCGAGGTCGCACGAGCAGTACTTC.

The chain has TRBV27 and TRBJ1-2; 8 bases are a match to TRBD1. Germline trimming cut 0 bases from V and 7 bases from J; bases unmatched to any gene: 7. The CDR3 runs to 15 residues. From germline, CDR1 is MNHEY and CDR2 SMNVEV (reference sequence). The CDR3 sequence: CASSLSKTGATGYTF. The CDR3 DNA reads TGTGCCAGCAGTTTATCGAAGACAGGGGCTACTGGCTACACCTTC.

The chain employs TRBV3-1 (or the pseudogene TRBV3-2) and TRBJ2-1, with 8 bases that match TRBD2. The germline CDR1 and CDR2 sequences are LGHDT and YNNKEL (reference sequence). The J segment lost 5 bases and the V segment lost 2 bases, leaving 2 bases of the junction unmatched. The CDR3 has 14 amino acids. In DNA, the CDR3 is TGTGCCAGCAGCCAAAGCGGGGGAAACAATGAGCAGTTCTTC. Encoded protein: CASSQSGGNNEQFF.

V gene TRBV19 combines with J gene TRBJ2-3, with no clear D. Trimming cost V 4 bases and J 0 bases, with 8 bases left between them. Germline V gene sequence: CDR1 LNHDA, CDR2 SQIVND (reference sequence). The CDR3 runs 14 residues. CDR3 residues: CASSSGTSTDTQYF. The DNA of the CDR3 is TGTGCCAGTAGTAGTGGAACCAGCACAGATACGCAGTATTTT.

For the CDR3, the DNA is TGTGCCAGCAGCCAAGGAGGGCGTAGCACAGATACGCAGTATTTT. It is translated as CASSQGGRSTDTQYF. The gene calls are TRBV14 and TRBJ2-3; TRBD2 is a possible D gene (5 bases). Trimming stripped 1 base from V and 0 bases from J, with 8 bases between. This CDR3 is built from 15 residues. CDR1 is SGHDN and CDR2 is FVKESK in the germline V gene.

This chain links TRBV30 with TRBJ1-4; possibly TRBD1 for D (5 bases). The CDR3 extends over 13 amino acids. V was shortened by 5 bases and J by 8 bases, with 15 bases between the two germline ends. The germline V gene encodes CDR1 GTSNPN and CDR2 SVGIG (reference sequence). The CDR3 loop reads CAWEPGRREKLFF. In DNA, the CDR3 is TGTGCCTGGGAACCGGGACGTCGAGAAAAACTGTTTTTT.

This rearrangement joins TRBV5-1 to TRBJ2-7; the D gene is possibly TRBD1 (7 bases). Germline V gene lookup returns CDR1 SGHRS and CDR2 YFSETQ. CDR3 size: 16 residues. Between the trimmed V and J ends, which lost 3 bases and 0 bases, there was a span of 16 bases. Here the CDR3 DNA reads TGCGCCAGCAGCTCGCAGGGGGGCGGGTACTCCTACGAGCAGTACTTC. It codes for CASSSQGGGYSYEQYF.

V usage is TRBV4-1 and J usage is TRBJ2-7, with TRBD1 as a possible D gene (6 bases). The CDR3 sequence is 15 residues long. CDR1 is MGHRA and CDR2 is YSYEKL in the germline V gene. Trimming shortened V by 1 base and J by 7 bases, and 17 bases separated the two germline ends. In DNA, the CDR3 is TGCGCCAGCAGCCAAGGGGGGCAGGGGAATGGGGAGCAGTACTTC. Translating it yields CASSQGGQGNGEQYF.

This chain joins TRBV6-1 and TRBJ2-5; D unclear. V was trimmed by 2 bases and J by 2 bases, leaving 9 bases between them. Germline V gene sequence: CDR1 MNHNS, CDR2 SASEGT. The CDR3 contains 14 residues. CDR3 residues: CASSERSQQETQYF. The CDR3 DNA reads as TGTGCCAGCAGTGAACGGTCGCAACAAGAGACCCAGTACTTC.

V and J are TRBV1 and TRBJ2-7; no check of the table's D call, TRBD1, against the DNA was made. TRBV1 is a known pseudogene. The CDR3 totals 16 residues. The CDR3 loop reads CTSSQDRTGGLYEQYF. Written as DNA, the CDR3 is TGCACCAGCAGCCAAGACCGGACAGGGGGCTTATACGAGCAGTACTTC.

This chain links TRBV24-1 with TRBJ2-2; TRBD1 is a possible D gene (6 bases). Per the germline V gene, CDR1 is KGHDR and CDR2 is SFDVKD. CDR3 length: 14 amino acids. The V end lost 4 bases, the J end lost 6 bases, and 11 bases lay between the germline ends. This CDR3 reads CATSDFRGAGELFF. DNA of the CDR3: TGTGCCACCAGTGACTTCAGGGGAGCCGGGGAGCTGTTTTTT.

The chain uses TRBV24-1 and TRBJ2-3, with D possibly TRBD1 on 6 matching bases. From germline, CDR1 is KGHDR and CDR2 SFDVKD. V gave up 1 base and J gave up 5 bases, with 12 bases separating them. CDR3 length: 15 residues. The CDR3 protein is CATSDFRPGEDTQYF. The CDR3 DNA reads TGTGCCACCAGTGATTTTCGTCCAGGGGAAGATACGCAGTATTTT.

This clone turned up a few times. This CDR3 is CASSLSGGTGTEAFF. DNA of the CDR3: TGTGCCAGCAGTTTATCAGGGGGCACGGGGACTGAAGCTTTCTTT. This rearrangement joins TRBV6-5 to TRBJ1-1; 8 bases agree with TRBD1. Germline V lookup: CDR1 MNHEY, CDR2 SVGAGI. With 4 bases clipped from V and 5 bases from J, the junction kept 9 bases outside the gene matches. CDR3 length: 15 amino acids.

V gene TRBV7-2 combines with J gene TRBJ1-1, with 12 bases fitting TRBD1. The V gene end was trimmed by 4 bases and the J gene end by 1 base; junction bases not matched to a gene: 7. This CDR3 has 17 residues. The germline V gene has CDR1 SGHTA and CDR2 FQGNSA. CDR3 bases: TGTGCCAGCAGCTCACGCATGGGACAGGGGGCGAACACTGAAGCTTTCTTT. The encoded protein is CASSSRMGQGANTEAFF.

For the CDR3, the DNA is TGTGCCAGCAGCTTAGCGGGACAGGGCCCTCGGACCGGGGAGCTGTTTTTT. Amino acids: CASSLAGQGPRTGELFF. The rearrangement uses TRBV7-8 and TRBJ2-2; 9 bases align to TRBD1. Germline V gene data show CDR1 as SGHVS and CDR2 as FQNEAQ. The CDR3 contains 17 residues. V shed 0 bases and J 5 bases; nucleotides not matched to a gene: 7.

The gene calls are TRBV28 and TRBJ2-3; 10 nucleotides match TRBD1. V shed 1 base, J shed 4 bases, and the junction held 5 bases outside the gene matches. Germline V CDR1 and CDR2: MDHEN, SYDVKM. The CDR3 consists of 16 residues. The CDR3 reads CASSLYGTGDPDTQYF. The CDR3 DNA sequence: TGTGCCAGCAGTTTATACGGGACAGGGGATCCAGATACGCAGTATTTT.

The chain links TRBV4-3 to TRBJ2-1; 14 nucleotides align to TRBD2. Germline V gives CDR1 LGHNA, CDR2 YSLEER. The trim removed 2 bases at V and 5 bases at J, leaving 5 bases unmatched. The CDR3 covers 17 residues. CDR3 sequence reads: CASSQRLAGGLHNEQFF. Here the CDR3 DNA reads TGCGCCAGCAGCCAACGACTAGCGGGAGGGCTCCACAATGAGCAGTTCTTC.

V usage is TRBV28 and J usage is TRBJ2-7; D gene uncertain. V lost 6 bases, J lost 0 bases, and 15 bases lay in between. The germline V gene has CDR1 MDHEN and CDR2 SYDVKM. There are 15 residues in the CDR3. CDR3 region: CASRAALAVSYEQYF. The CDR3 nucleotides are TGTGCCAGCAGGGCGGCTCTTGCGGTCTCCTACGAGCAGTACTTC.

This clone turned up a few times. V usage is TRBV3-1 (or the pseudogene TRBV3-2) and J usage is TRBJ2-2; 9 nucleotides align to TRBD2. Germline lookup yields CDR1 LGHDT and CDR2 YNNKEL (reference sequence). V was pared by 4 bases and J by 5 bases, with 2 bases of the junction left unmatched. CDR3 length equals 14 residues. The CDR3 loop reads CASSLSGGTGELFF. As DNA, the CDR3 is TGTGCCAGCAGCCTTAGCGGGGGTACCGGGGAGCTGTTTTTT.

V and J are TRBV6-6 and TRBJ1-1, with D maybe TRBD1 (5 bases). The CDR3 has 14 residues. The ends were cut back, 4 bases at V and 3 bases at J, with 12 bases in the middle. Germline V gives CDR1 MNHNY, CDR2 SVGAGI (reference sequence). The CDR3 region is CASSSGRGDTEAFF. CDR3 nucleotide sequence: TGTGCCAGCAGTTCCGGGAGAGGGGACACTGAAGCTTTCTTT.

This sequence joins TRBV28 and TRBJ2-2; 8 bases are shared with TRBD1. The germline gives CDR1 MDHEN, CDR2 SYDVKM. Trimming cost V 7 bases and J 3 bases; bases outside gene matches: 10. The CDR3 is made up of 16 amino acids. The CDR3, as DNA: TGTGCCAGCATCCCTGGACAGGGAATCTACACCGGGGAGCTGTTTTTT. This gives the protein CASIPGQGIYTGELFF.

The J gene is TRBJ1-2, the V gene TRBV27, with a possible D match to TRBD1 (5 bases). The V end lost 6 bases, the J end lost 1 base, and 6 bases lay between the germline ends. The CDR3 consists of 12 residues. Germline CDR1 MNHEY, CDR2 SMNVEV (reference sequence). DNA for the CDR3: TGTGCCAGCAGGACAGTTAACTATGGCTACACCTTC. It translates to CASRTVNYGYTF.

The genes are TRBV12-3 or TRBV12-4 and TRBJ1-5; D perhaps matches TRBD1 (6 bases). The length of the CDR3 is 13 residues. V shed 7 bases and J shed 7 bases, with 14 bases lying between them. The CDR3: CASTNPDRQPQHF. The CDR3, as DNA: TGTGCCAGCACTAATCCTGACAGGCAGCCCCAGCATTTT.

The V gene is TRBV4-1, the J gene TRBJ2-3, with TRBD2 matching 7 bases. The CDR3 totals 17 residues. J gave up 3 bases and V 1 base, and 10 bases lay outside the gene matches. Looked up from germline, CDR1 is MGHRA and CDR2 is YSYEKL. The CDR3 DNA sequence: TGCGCCAGCAGCCAAGCCCGGGCGGGAGTCCCAACAGATACGCAGTATTTT. Translation gives CASSQARAGVPTDTQYF.

This chain connects TRBV28 to TRBJ2-1, with 9 bases fitting TRBD2. The CDR3 totals 16 residues. In germline, CDR1 is MDHEN, CDR2 SYDVKM. Trimming cost V 2 bases and J 3 bases; bases outside gene matches: 5. Written as DNA, the CDR3 is TGTGCCAGCAGTTTAGCTGGTAGCGGGAGCTACAATGAGCAGTTCTTC. As protein: CASSLAGSGSYNEQFF.

This clone was recorded once. This chain joins TRBV9 and TRBJ1-6; D ambiguous. The length of the CDR3 is 15 residues. The germline gives CDR1 SGDLS, CDR2 YYNGEE. V was shortened by 4 bases and J by 8 bases, with 16 bases between the two germline ends. The CDR3 loop reads CASSPILGRDSPLHF. CDR3 nucleotides: TGTGCCAGCAGCCCAATTCTAGGGAGGGATTCACCCCTCCACTTT.

The chain recombines TRBV18 with TRBJ2-3; 7 bases align to TRBD2. CDR1 and CDR2 (germline): KGHSH, LQKENI. The V gene end was trimmed by 2 bases and the J gene end by 6 bases; junction bases not matched to a gene: 11. The CDR3 length is 16 residues. CDR3 loop: CASSPEAGPQTDTQYF. The CDR3 DNA follows: TGTGCCAGCTCACCAGAAGCGGGGCCCCAGACGGATACGCAGTATTTT.

The V call is TRBV6-5, the J call TRBJ2-1; TRBD1 matches 7 bases. This CDR3 has 15 residues. J gave up 7 bases and V 0 bases, and 6 bases lay outside the gene matches. Germline values: CDR1 MNHEY, CDR2 SVGAGI. The CDR3 DNA reads TGTGCCAGCAGTTACTCGCGGACAGGCGGGAATGAGCAGTTCTTC. Translating gives CASSYSRTGGNEQFF.

CDR3 loop: CASSSTAWNGDYGYTF. The CDR3 nucleotides read TGTGCCAGCAGCTCGACCGCCTGGAATGGGGACTATGGCTACACCTTC. V is TRBV5-4 and J is TRBJ1-2; D is ambiguous. The V end was cut by 3 bases, the J end by 3 bases, with 18 bases between. This CDR3 is 16 amino acids long. The germline gives CDR1 SGHNT, CDR2 YYREEE (reference sequence).

This chain links TRBV4-1 with TRBJ2-7; TRBD2 matches at 13 bases. The CDR3 contains 20 residues. The V gene end was trimmed by 0 bases and the J gene end by 3 bases; junction bases not matched to a gene: 14. From germline, CDR1 is MGHRA and CDR2 YSYEKL. The CDR3 region is CASSQDTSGRAEMGGYEQYF. CDR3 coding DNA: TGCGCCAGCAGCCAAGATACTAGCGGGAGGGCCGAGATGGGGGGCTACGAGCAGTACTTC.